This TCR beta chain was sequenced in a study of blood T cell repertoires in COVID-19. The Seattle site enrolled patients during active infection and followed them longitudinally. V lost 6 bases, J lost 1 base, and 13 bases lay in between. CDR1 is SGHVS, CDR2 FNYEAQ, per germline. The CDR3 has 15 residues. As handled by the study authors: Nucleated cell counts were estimated from reference gene primer amplification. Assay: immunoSEQ multiplex PCR; the TCRdb copy retains only in-frame clones and omits some. The V and J calls and clone size were taken over from that table, and D and trimming were inferred from the DNA. The sample carries about 37,000 clones, about 84% recorded once.

The chain uses TRBV7-6 and TRBJ2-1, with TRBD2 as a possible D gene (5 bases). The TCR sequence derives from a man in his 70s with COVID-19, enrolled during active disease. The sample was peripheral blood. CDR3 region: CASSSFAGSYNEQFF. The CDR3 DNA is TGTGCCAGCAGTTCTTTTGCGGGTTCCTACAATGAGCAGTTCTTC.